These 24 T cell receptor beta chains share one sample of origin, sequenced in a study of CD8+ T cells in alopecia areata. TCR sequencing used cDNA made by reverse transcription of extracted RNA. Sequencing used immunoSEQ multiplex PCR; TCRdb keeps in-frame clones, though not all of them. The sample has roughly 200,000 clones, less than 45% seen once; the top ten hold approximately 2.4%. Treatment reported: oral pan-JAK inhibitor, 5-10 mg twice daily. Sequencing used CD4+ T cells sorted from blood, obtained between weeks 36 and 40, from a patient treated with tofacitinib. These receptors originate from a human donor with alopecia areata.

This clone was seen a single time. DNA for the CDR3: TGTGCCAGCAGTTTGTGGTCGGGAGGGCCAGGAGAGACCCAGTACTTC. It is translated as CASSLWSGGPGETQYF. The chain recombines TRBV27 with TRBJ2-5, with TRBD2 matching 8 bases. CDR1 and CDR2 from the germline V gene are MNHEY and SMNVEV (reference sequence). The CDR3 spans 16 residues. The V and J ends lost 3 bases and 4 bases, in that order; junction bases with no gene match: 10.

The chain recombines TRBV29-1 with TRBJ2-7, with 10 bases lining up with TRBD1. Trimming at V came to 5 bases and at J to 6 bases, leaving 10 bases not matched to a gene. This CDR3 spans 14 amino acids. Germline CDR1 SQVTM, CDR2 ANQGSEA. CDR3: CSVRLLGQGSEQYF. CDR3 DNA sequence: TGCAGCGTTCGACTACTGGGACAGGGGTCCGAGCAGTACTTC.

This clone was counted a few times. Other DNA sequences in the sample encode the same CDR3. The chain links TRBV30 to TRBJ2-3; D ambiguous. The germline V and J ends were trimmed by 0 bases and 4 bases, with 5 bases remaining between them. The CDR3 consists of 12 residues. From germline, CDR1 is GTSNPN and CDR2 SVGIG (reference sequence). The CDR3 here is CAWSVRADTQYF. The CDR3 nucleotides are TGTGCCTGGAGTGTCCGGGCAGATACGCAGTATTTT.

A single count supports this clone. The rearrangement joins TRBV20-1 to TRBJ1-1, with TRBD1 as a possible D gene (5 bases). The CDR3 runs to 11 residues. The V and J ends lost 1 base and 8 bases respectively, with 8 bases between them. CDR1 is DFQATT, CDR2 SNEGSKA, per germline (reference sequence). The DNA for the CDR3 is TGCAGTGCTAGAGGGGGCAGCGAAGCTTTCTTT. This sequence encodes CSARGGSEAFF.

The CDR3 sequence is CASSEGTSAAWQFF. The CDR3 bases are TGTGCCAGCAGTGAAGGGACTAGCGCCGCTTGGCAGTTCTTC. This chain connects TRBV2 to TRBJ2-1, with 9 bases lining up with TRBD2. Germline CDR1 reads SNHLY; CDR2 reads FYNNEI. CDR3 length: 14 amino acids. After removal of 1 base from V and 12 bases from J, the junction contained 7 bases not matched to a gene.

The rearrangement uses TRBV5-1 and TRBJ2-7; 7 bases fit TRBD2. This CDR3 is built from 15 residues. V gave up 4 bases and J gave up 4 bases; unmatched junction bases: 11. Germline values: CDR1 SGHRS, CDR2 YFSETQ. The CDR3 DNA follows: TGCGCCAGCAGCCCCGGAGCGGGAAGTAGGTACGAGCAGTACTTC. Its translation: CASSPGAGSRYEQYF.

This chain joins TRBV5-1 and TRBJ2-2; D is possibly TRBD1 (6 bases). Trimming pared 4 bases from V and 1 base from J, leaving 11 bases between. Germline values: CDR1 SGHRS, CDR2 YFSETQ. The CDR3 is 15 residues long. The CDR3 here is CASSPLGQNTGELFF. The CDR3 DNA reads TGCGCCAGCAGCCCTCTGGGACAGAACACCGGGGAGCTGTTTTTT. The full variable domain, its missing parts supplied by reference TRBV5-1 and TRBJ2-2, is KAGVTQTPRYLIKTRGQQVTLSCSPISGHRSVSWYQQTPGQGLQFLFEYFSETQRNKGNFPGRFSGRQFSNSRSEMNVSTLELGDSALYLCASSPLGQNTGELFFGEGSRLTVL.

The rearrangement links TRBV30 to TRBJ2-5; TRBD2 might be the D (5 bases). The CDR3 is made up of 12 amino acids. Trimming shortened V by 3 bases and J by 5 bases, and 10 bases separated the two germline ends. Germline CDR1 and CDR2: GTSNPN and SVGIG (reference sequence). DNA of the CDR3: TGTGCCTGGAGCCCCTGGAGGGAGACCCAGTACTTC. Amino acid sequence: CAWSPWRETQYF.

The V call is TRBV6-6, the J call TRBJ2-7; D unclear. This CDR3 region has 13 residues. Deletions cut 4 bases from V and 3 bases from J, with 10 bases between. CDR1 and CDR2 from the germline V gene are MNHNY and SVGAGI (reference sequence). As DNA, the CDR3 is TGTGCCAGCAGTTCCCAACTGGGCTACGAGCAGTACTTC. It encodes CASSSQLGYEQYF.

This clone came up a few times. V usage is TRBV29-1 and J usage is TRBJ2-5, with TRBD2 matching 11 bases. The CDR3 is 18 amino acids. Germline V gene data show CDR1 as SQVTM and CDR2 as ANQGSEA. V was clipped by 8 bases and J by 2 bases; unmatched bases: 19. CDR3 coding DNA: TGCAGCCACCGGGGGTTTCCTAGCGGGAGGAGGGATCAAGAGACCCAGTACTTC. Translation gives CSHRGFPSGRRDQETQYF.

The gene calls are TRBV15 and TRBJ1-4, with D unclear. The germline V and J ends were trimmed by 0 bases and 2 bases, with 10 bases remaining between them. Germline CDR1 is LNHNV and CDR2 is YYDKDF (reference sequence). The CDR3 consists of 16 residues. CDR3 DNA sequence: TGTGCCACCAGCAGAGACCGACTAGGGACTAATGAAAAACTGTTTTTT. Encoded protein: CATSRDRLGTNEKLFF.

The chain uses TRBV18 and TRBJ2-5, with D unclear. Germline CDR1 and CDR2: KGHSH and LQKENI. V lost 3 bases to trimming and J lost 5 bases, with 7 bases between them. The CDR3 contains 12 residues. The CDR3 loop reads CASSPSGETQYF. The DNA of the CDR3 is TGTGCCAGCTCACCGTCTGGGGAGACCCAGTACTTC.

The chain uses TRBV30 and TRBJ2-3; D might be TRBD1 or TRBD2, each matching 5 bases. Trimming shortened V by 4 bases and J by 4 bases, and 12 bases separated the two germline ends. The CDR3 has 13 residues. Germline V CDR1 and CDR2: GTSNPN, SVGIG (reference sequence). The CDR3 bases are TGTGCCTGGAATTGGGGGATCGCAGATACGCAGTATTTT. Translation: CAWNWGIADTQYF.

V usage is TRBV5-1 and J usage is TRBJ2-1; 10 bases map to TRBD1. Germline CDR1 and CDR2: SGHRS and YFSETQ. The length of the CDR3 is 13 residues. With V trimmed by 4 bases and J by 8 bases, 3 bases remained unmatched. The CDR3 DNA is TGCGCCAGCAGCCCCGGACAGGGGGATGAGCAGTTCTTC. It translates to CASSPGQGDEQFF.

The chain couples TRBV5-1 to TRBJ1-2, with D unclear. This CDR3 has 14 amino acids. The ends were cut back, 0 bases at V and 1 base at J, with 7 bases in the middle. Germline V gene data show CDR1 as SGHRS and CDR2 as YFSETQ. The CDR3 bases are TGCGCCAGCAGCTTGGGGGTAGATAACTATGGCTACACCTTC. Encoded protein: CASSLGVDNYGYTF.

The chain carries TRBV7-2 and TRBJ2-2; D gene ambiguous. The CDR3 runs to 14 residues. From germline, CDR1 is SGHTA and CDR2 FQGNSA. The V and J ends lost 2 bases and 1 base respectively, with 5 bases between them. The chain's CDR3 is CASSLTVNTGELFF. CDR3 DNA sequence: TGTGCCAGCAGCTTAACAGTGAACACCGGGGAGCTGTTTTTT.

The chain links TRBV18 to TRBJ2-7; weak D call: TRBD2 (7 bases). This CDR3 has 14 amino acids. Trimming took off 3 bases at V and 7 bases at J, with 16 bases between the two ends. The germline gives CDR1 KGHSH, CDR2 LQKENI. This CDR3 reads CASSPRGGEREQYF. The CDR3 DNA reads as TGTGCCAGCTCACCCCGAGGGGGGGAGCGGGAGCAGTACTTC.

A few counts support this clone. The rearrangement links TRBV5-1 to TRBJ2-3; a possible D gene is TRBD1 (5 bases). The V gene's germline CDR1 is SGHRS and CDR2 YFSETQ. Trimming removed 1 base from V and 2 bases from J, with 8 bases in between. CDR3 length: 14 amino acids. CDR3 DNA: TGCGCCAGCAGCTTGAACAGGAACACAGATACGCAGTATTTT. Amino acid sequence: CASSLNRNTDTQYF.

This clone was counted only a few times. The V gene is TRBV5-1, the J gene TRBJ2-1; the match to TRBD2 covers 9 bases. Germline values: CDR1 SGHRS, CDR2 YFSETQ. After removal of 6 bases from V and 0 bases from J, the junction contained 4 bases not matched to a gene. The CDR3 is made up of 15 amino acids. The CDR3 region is CASMIAGASYNEQFF. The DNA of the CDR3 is TGCGCCAGCATGATAGCGGGGGCCTCCTACAATGAGCAGTTCTTC.

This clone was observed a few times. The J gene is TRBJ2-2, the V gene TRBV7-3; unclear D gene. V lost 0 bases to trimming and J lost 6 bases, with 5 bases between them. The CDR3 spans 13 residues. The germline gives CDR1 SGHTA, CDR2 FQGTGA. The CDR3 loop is CASSLTIAGELFF. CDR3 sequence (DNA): TGTGCCAGCAGCTTAACTATCGCCGGGGAGCTGTTTTTT.

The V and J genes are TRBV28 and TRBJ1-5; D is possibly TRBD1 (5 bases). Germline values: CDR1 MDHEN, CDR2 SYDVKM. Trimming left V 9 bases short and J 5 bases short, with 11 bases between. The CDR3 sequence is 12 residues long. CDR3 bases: TGTGCCAGTACCGGGGGGGATCAGCCCCAGCATTTT. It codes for CASTGGDQPQHF.

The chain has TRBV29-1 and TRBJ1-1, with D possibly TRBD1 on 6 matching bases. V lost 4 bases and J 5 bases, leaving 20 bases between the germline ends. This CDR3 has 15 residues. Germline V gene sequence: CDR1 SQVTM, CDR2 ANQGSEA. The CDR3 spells CSVARPTGGWTEAFF. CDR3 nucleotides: TGCAGCGTTGCCCGTCCAACGGGGGGCTGGACTGAAGCTTTCTTT.

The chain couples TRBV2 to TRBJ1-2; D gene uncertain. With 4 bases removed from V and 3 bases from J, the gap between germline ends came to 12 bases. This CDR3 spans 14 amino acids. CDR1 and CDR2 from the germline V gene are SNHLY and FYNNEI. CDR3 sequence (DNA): TGTGCCAGCAGTGGTCACGAAGACCACTATGGCTACACCTTC. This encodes CASSGHEDHYGYTF.

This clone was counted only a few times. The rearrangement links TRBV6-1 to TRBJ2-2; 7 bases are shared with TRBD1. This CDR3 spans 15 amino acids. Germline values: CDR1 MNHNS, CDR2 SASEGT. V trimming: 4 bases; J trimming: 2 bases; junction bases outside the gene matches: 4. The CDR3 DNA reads TGTGCCAGCAGTGCCCGACAGGGAAACACCGGGGAGCTGTTTTTT. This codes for CASSARQGNTGELFF.